These T cell receptor beta chains were read from a single sample in a study of blood T cell repertoires in COVID-19. The assay was immunoSEQ multiplex PCR, and TCRdb's table has in-frame clones only and misses some. This sample has some 270,000 clones, with about 86% found just once. Sequencing was performed on peripheral blood. The source of these receptors is a person aged 70 to 85 with COVID-19, enrolled during active disease. CDR3s include the opening cysteine and the closing phenylalanine or tryptophan. Each record gives: V gene, J gene, clone size, D gene, CDR3 protein, CDR3 DNA. D genes are given only for firm matches. Only part of the rows carry a size: once, few, many, or a class if the clone is expanded.

>TRBV5-1|TRBJ2-2|.|TRBD1
CASSSNRGNTGELFF
TGCGCCAGCAGCTCAAACAGGGGGAACACCGGGGAGCTGTTTTTT
>TRBV7-3|TRBJ2-2|.|.
CASSPGGLNTGELFF
TGTGCCAGCAGCCCAGGTGGGCTGAACACCGGGGAGCTGTTTTTT
>TRBV21-1|TRBJ1-6|.|.
CASSKKRLGGSVSPLHF
TGTGCCAGCAGCAAAAAACGGCTCGGGGGGTCGGTTTCACCCCTCCACTTT
>TRBV5-1|TRBJ2-1|.|TRBD1
CASSLTGGPYNEQFF
TGCGCCAGCAGCCTTACAGGGGGCCCCTACAATGAGCAGTTCTTC
>TRBV28|TRBJ2-3|.|TRBD2
CASSDVGRSSLAGTDTQYF
TGTGCCAGCAGCGACGTTGGCAGGTCATCACTAGCGGGCACAGATACGCAGTATTTT
>TRBV9|TRBJ2-7|.|.
CASSATQDPGYEQYF
TGTGCCAGCAGCGCCACACAGGACCCTGGCTACGAGCAGTACTTC
>TRBV5-1|TRBJ2-7|.|.
CASSLRLAGSAEQYF
TGCGCCAGCAGCTTGAGGTTGGCGGGATCGGCCGAGCAGTACTTC
>TRBV7-2|TRBJ1-1|.|TRBD1
CASSPDRGDTEAFF
TGTGCCAGCAGCCCAGACAGGGGTGACACTGAAGCTTTCTTT
>TRBV11-2|TRBJ2-7|once|.
CASSPEASYEQYF
TGTGCCAGCAGCCCCGAAGCATCCTACGAGCAGTACTTC
>TRBV5-1|TRBJ1-1|.|.
CASSLLTVDTEAFF
TGCGCCAGCAGCTTGCTTACAGTAGACACTGAAGCTTTCTTT
>TRBV13|TRBJ1-5|.|.
CASSSSGVSNQPQHF
TGTGCCAGCAGCTCCTCGGGGGTTAGCAATCAGCCCCAGCATTTT
>TRBV7-2|TRBJ1-6|once|.
CASSPQRGQGGSPLHF
TGTGCCAGCAGCCCGCAAAGGGGACAAGGTGGATCACCCCTCCACTTT
>TRBV28|TRBJ1-5|.|TRBD1
CASSDGGQVSPTQHF
TGTGCCAGCTCGGATGGGGGACAGGTGTCCCCGACCCAGCATTTT
>TRBV18|TRBJ2-4|many|TRBD1
CASSPGQGNIQYF
TGTGCCAGCTCACCGGGACAGGGGAACATTCAGTACTTC
>TRBV2|TRBJ2-1|.|.
CASRGDSSYNEQFF
TGTGCCAGCAGGGGGGACTCCTCCTACAATGAGCAGTTCTTC